Listed here are 10 T cell receptor beta chains from one sample, sequenced in a study of blood T cell repertoires in COVID-19. The assay was immunoSEQ multiplex PCR, and TCRdb's table has in-frame clones only and misses some. The sample carries about 140,000 clones, 90% recorded once. Sequenced input: peripheral blood. The source of these receptors is an elderly woman with acute or convalescent COVID-19.

The chain employs TRBV6-5 and TRBJ1-1, with a possible D match to TRBD1 (6 bases). The germline gives CDR1 MNHEY, CDR2 SVGAGI. The CDR3 length is 14 residues. The germline V and J ends were trimmed by 5 bases and 2 bases, with 12 bases remaining between them. The CDR3 is CASSNAQGNTEAFF. The DNA of the CDR3 is TGTGCCAGCAGTAATGCACAGGGAAACACTGAAGCTTTCTTT.

CDR3 bases: TGTGCCAGCAGCCACCTCCCCGGGCGGGGCTCTGGGGCCAACGTCCTGACTTTC. Residues: CASSHLPGRGSGANVLTF. V gene TRBV14 combines with J gene TRBJ2-6; maybe TRBD2 (6 bases). The CDR3 has 18 amino acids. Per the germline V gene, CDR1 is SGHDN and CDR2 is FVKESK. The V end lost 3 bases, the J end lost 0 bases, and 15 bases lay between the germline ends.

The chain is built from TRBV19 and TRBJ1-2; 8 bases map to TRBD1. The junction had 13 bases not matched to a gene; V was cut back by 7 bases and J by 6 bases. CDR1 LNHDA and CDR2 SQIVND come from the germline V gene (reference sequence). The CDR3 runs 15 residues. The CDR3: CASTDRGPGGDGYTF. In DNA form, the CDR3 reads TGTGCCAGTACTGACAGGGGCCCGGGAGGAGATGGCTACACCTTC.

This chain links TRBV6-2 or TRBV6-3 with TRBJ2-5, with TRBD1 as a possible D gene (5 bases). V lost 0 bases and J 7 bases, leaving 9 bases between the germline ends. Germline-derived CDR1 and CDR2 are MNHEY and SVGEGT. This CDR3 contains 13 residues. CDR3 sequence (DNA): TGTGCCAGCAGTTACTCCGACAGAGGGACCCAGTACTTC. Translated: CASSYSDRGTQYF.

The chain recombines TRBV6-5 with TRBJ1-2; D is unclear. This CDR3 is built from 13 residues. Germline loops: CDR1 MNHEY, CDR2 SVGAGI. V was trimmed by 2 bases and J by 1 base, leaving 5 bases between them. CDR3 DNA: TGTGCCAGCAGTTACGACTTTAACTATGGCTACACCTTC. Its translation: CASSYDFNYGYTF.

In this sample, this clone turned up a few times. CDR3 in DNA: TGTGCCAGCAGCGTAAGGACCTCGGACAGGGAGCTGTTTTTT. The encoded protein is CASSVRTSDRELFF. The gene calls are TRBV9 and TRBJ2-2, with D tentatively TRBD1 (5 bases). This CDR3 is built from 14 residues. V lost 1 base, J lost 9 bases, and 13 bases lay in between. CDR1 and CDR2 (germline): SGDLS, YYNGEE.

The chain uses TRBV5-1 and TRBJ2-7; D is unclear. CDR3 length equals 14 residues. V was shortened by 2 bases and J by 3 bases, with 12 bases between the two germline ends. CDR1 and CDR2 (germline): SGHRS, YFSETQ. The CDR3, as DNA: TGCGCCAGCAGCTTTAGAGGATCTAACTACGAGCAGTACTTC. Translated: CASSFRGSNYEQYF.

V and J are TRBV18 and TRBJ1-1, with 8 bases aligning to TRBD1. CDR1 is KGHSH and CDR2 is LQKENI in the germline V gene. V was pared by 4 bases and J by 1 base, with 5 bases of the junction left unmatched. CDR3 size: 15 residues. The CDR3 nucleotides read TGTGCCAGCTCACTCGGACAGGGAGCGAACACTGAAGCTTTCTTT. Translating gives CASSLGQGANTEAFF.

The chain recombines TRBV6-5 with TRBJ2-3; TRBD2 agrees at 8 bases. V trimming: 5 bases; J trimming: 1 base; junction bases outside the gene matches: 5. The CDR3 sequence is 15 residues long. The germline V gene has CDR1 MNHEY and CDR2 SVGAGI. CDR3 amino acids: CASSQSGGRTDTQYF. In DNA form, the CDR3 reads TGTGCCAGCAGTCAGAGCGGGGGACGCACAGATACGCAGTATTTT.

The chain joins TRBV7-2 to TRBJ2-3; 10 nucleotides align to TRBD2. V trimming: 2 bases; J trimming: 4 bases; junction bases outside the gene matches: 12. The CDR3 has 18 amino acids. Germline assignment: CDR1 SGHTA and CDR2 FQGNSA. The CDR3 protein is CASSLRGGSGGPSDTQYF. The CDR3, as DNA: TGTGCCAGCAGCTTAAGGGGAGGTAGCGGGGGGCCCTCAGATACGCAGTATTTT.